This is a list of T cell receptor beta chains from one sample in a study of CD8 T cells in ankylosing spondylitis. TCRdb called the 5' RACE reads again in MiXCR, with one record for every CDR3 protein. The sample shows about 500,000 distinct CDR3 sequences, 9.5% to 15% of them seen only once. The sample consisted of blood, either unsorted or a sorted T cell fraction (not recorded which). The receptors were gathered from a male donor with ankylosing spondylitis. The CDR3 runs from the conserved cysteine through the conserved F or W. A D gene is named only where the DNA matches it firmly. Where a row states a size, it is once, few, many or the class of an expanded clone; other rows omit it.

D	J	size	V	DNA	CDR3
-	TRBJ2-2	few	TRBV3-1	TGTGCCAGCAGCCAAGTTGTCAGCTACGGGGAGCTGTTTTTT	CASSQVVSYGELFF
TRBD2	TRBJ2-3	-	TRBV2	TGTGCCAGCAGCGCCGGGAGGGTAGGAACAGATACGCAGTATTTT	CASSAGRVGTDTQYF
TRBD2	TRBJ2-5	few	TRBV5-1	TGCGCCAGCACGACTAGCGGGACTCGCCAAGAGACCCAGTACTTC	CASTTSGTRQETQYF
-	TRBJ2-5	-	TRBV7-2	TGTGCCAGCAGCTTAGATGTGGGGCCGAAGACCCAGTACTTC	CASSLDVGPKTQYF
TRBD1	TRBJ2-1	many	TRBV6-1	TGTGCCAGCAGTGTCAACAGGGGTACGGGGAATGAGCAGTTCTTC	CASSVNRGTGNEQFF
-	TRBJ2-6	-	TRBV20-1	TGCAGTGCTAGAGTACCGGAGGCCCTCTCTGGGGCCAACGTCCTGACTTTC	CSARVPEALSGANVLTF
-	TRBJ1-1	many	TRBV25-1	TGTGCCAGCAGTGAACTCGCCACAGAGAACACTGAAGCTTTCTTT	CASSELATENTEAFF
TRBD1	TRBJ1-4	-	TRBV7-8	TGTGCCAGCAGCCGACAGGGCGAGGGGGAAAAACTGTTTTTT	CASSRQGEGEKLFF
-	TRBJ2-6	few	TRBV20-1	TGCAGTGCCTCTGGGGCCAACGTCCTGACTTTC	CSASGANVLTF
-	TRBJ1-5	few	TRBV24-1	TGTGCCACCAGTGTTGGAAATCAGCCCCAGCATTTT	CATSVGNQPQHF
TRBD1	TRBJ2-1	few	TRBV11-2	TGTGCCAGCAGCCTTAGACAGGGGGGGTCCTACAATGAGCAGTTCTTC	CASSLRQGGSYNEQFF
-	TRBJ1-1	-	TRBV25-1	TGTGCCAGCAGTGAATCCTTACGAGGGGACACTGAAGCTTTCTTT	CASSESLRGDTEAFF
-	TRBJ1-5	few	TRBV19	TGTGCCAGTAGAGTACGAAACAATCAGCCCCAGCATTTT	CASRVRNNQPQHF
-	TRBJ1-6	few	TRBV5-1	TGCGCCAGCAGCGTGTCCCGGGACATATCACCCCTCCACTTT	CASSVSRDISPLHF
-	TRBJ2-3	many	TRBV4-1	TGCGCCAGCAGCCACCTTGAAGGGGACGACACAGATACGCAGTATTTT	CASSHLEGDDTDTQYF
-	TRBJ2-1	few	TRBV7-6	TGTGCCAGCAGCAAGGGGGGCAATGAGCAGTTCTTC	CASSKGGNEQFF
-	TRBJ2-5	few	TRBV29-1	TGCAGCGTTGGAGGTGGGGAGATGGAGACCCAGTACTTC	CSVGGGEMETQYF
-	TRBJ2-1	many	TRBV7-7	TGTGCCAGCAGCTTCGAGTTGGGGACAACTTACAATGAGCAGTTCTTC	CASSFELGTTYNEQFF
-	TRBJ2-5	medium-sized	TRBV20-1	TGCAGTCCAGGGCGAGAAGAGACCCAGTACTTC	CSPGREETQYF
TRBD2	TRBJ2-3	-	TRBV7-8	TGTGCCAGCAGCAAAAAAATGGCTAGCGGGAGATACACAGATACGCAGTATTTT	CASSKKMASGRYTDTQYF
-	TRBJ1-5	few	TRBV24-1	TGTGCCACCAGTGAACAGAATAGCAATCAGCCCCAGCATTTT	CATSEQNSNQPQHF
TRBD2	TRBJ2-5	-	TRBV20-1	TGCAGTGCTAGCGATGACCTTAGCGGGAGGGGTTACCAAGAGACCCAGTACTTC	CSASDDLSGRGYQETQYF
TRBD1	TRBJ1-2	-	TRBV12-3/TRBV12-4	TGTGCCACCAAGAGACAGGGGGGGAACTATGGCTACACCTTC	CATKRQGGNYGYTF
TRBD1	TRBJ1-4	few	TRBV18	TGTGCCAGCTCCGCAAACACAGGGGGCGATGAAAAACTGTTTTTT	CASSANTGGDEKLFF
-	TRBJ2-2	few	TRBV6-2/TRBV6-3	TGTGCCAGCAGCCCAACACAGAACACCGGGGAGCTGTTTTTT	CASSPTQNTGELFF
TRBD1	TRBJ1-2	few	TRBV6-1	TGTGCCAGCAGCCGGACAGGGGTCTTCTATGGCTACACCTTC	CASSRTGVFYGYTF
TRBD1	TRBJ2-2	-	TRBV20-1	TGCAGTGCCCAGGGGGCGGGCACCGGGGAGCTGTTTTTT	CSAQGAGTGELFF
-	TRBJ2-2	-	TRBV4-1	TGCGCCAGCAGCCAAAAGAATTTTCTGAACACCGGGGAGCTGTTTTTT	CASSQKNFLNTGELFF
-	TRBJ2-1	many	TRBV14	TGTGCCAGCAGCCGTCCAGGGGTATACAATGAGCAGTTCTTC	CASSRPGVYNEQFF
-	TRBJ2-7	-	TRBV7-9	TGTGCCAGCAGCGCCCGGGCCAGGCGGGGATACTCCTACGAGCAGTACTTC	CASSARARRGYSYEQYF
-	TRBJ1-1	-	TRBV20-1	TGCAGTGCTAGAGATCTCGGGACACGGGCTTTCTTT	CSARDLGTRAFF
TRBD2	TRBJ2-2	many	TRBV5-1	TGCGCCAGCAGCTTGGCCCTAGCGGGAGTTGGTACCGGGGAGCTGTTTTTT	CASSLALAGVGTGELFF
-	TRBJ2-1	-	TRBV14	TGTGCCAGCAGCGCGCTGGGGCAGGGTTCCTACAATGAGCAGTTCTTC	CASSALGQGSYNEQFF
TRBD2	TRBJ2-1	-	TRBV10-1	TGCGCCAGCAGTGGGGCCGGGCTAGCGGGAGTAAATGAGCAGTTCTTC	CASSGAGLAGVNEQFF
-	TRBJ2-1	-	TRBV14	TGTGCCAGCAGCCAATTTAAGGAGTTTCGCAATGAGCAGTTCTTC	CASSQFKEFRNEQFF
-	TRBJ1-5	few	TRBV7-2	TGTGCCAGCAGCTTAGTGATTGGGGGTGGGAATCAGCCCCAGCATTTT	CASSLVIGGGNQPQHF
-	TRBJ1-5	-	TRBV2	TGTGCCAGCAGGGGCGAGGTCCGACAGCCCCAGCATTTT	CASRGEVRQPQHF
-	TRBJ1-2	many	TRBV12-3/TRBV12-4	TGTGCCAGCAGTTCTAGGACAGTTGGCTACACCTTC	CASSSRTVGYTF
-	TRBJ1-5	-	TRBV30	TGTGCCTGGAGTGGGGGACATCACCAGCCCCAGCATTTT	CAWSGGHHQPQHF
-	TRBJ2-2	-	TRBV11-3	TGTGCCAGCAGCTTAGAGTCGGGGGACACCGGGGAGCTGTTTTTT	CASSLESGDTGELFF
-	TRBJ1-3	few	TRBV7-2	TGTGCCAGCAGCTTACAGGCGCTCCACAGCTCAGGAAACACCATATATTTT	CASSLQALHSSGNTIYF
TRBD2	TRBJ2-5	-	TRBV7-8	TGTGCCAGCAGCTTAGGGCTAGCGGGAGTAGGGGAAGAGACCCAGTACTTC	CASSLGLAGVGEETQYF
-	TRBJ1-3	-	TRBV12-3/TRBV12-4	TGTGCCAGCAGACTCTCTGGAAACACCATATATTTT	CASRLSGNTIYF
-	TRBJ2-6	-	TRBV7-8	TGTGCCAGCAGCTTGGGGTTGAGTGACTCTGGGGCCAACGTCCTGACTTTC	CASSLGLSDSGANVLTF
TRBD1	TRBJ1-5	few	TRBV3-1	TGTGCCAGCAGCCACACAGGGGGATATATTAGCAATCAGCCCCAGCATTTT	CASSHTGGYISNQPQHF
TRBD2	TRBJ2-5	many	TRBV20-1	TGCAGTGCTGGATATAGCGGGGTAACACAAGAGACCCAGTACTTC	CSAGYSGVTQETQYF
-	TRBJ2-3	few	TRBV5-6	TGTGCCAGCAGCTTGAGCGGGCAGCTTCAGTATTTT	CASSLSGQLQYF
-	TRBJ2-2	few	TRBV4-2	TGTGCCAGCGGAATGGAATCGAACACCGGGGAGCTGTTTTTT	CASGMESNTGELFF